The 10 T cell receptor beta chains in this list originate from one sample, sequenced in a study of CD8 T cells in Susac syndrome. Reverse transcription used about 0.5 to 1 ug RNA and random hexamers. Via MiXCR, TCRdb re-called the immunoSEQ multiplex PCR reads, giving one row per CDR3 protein. The table has about 430,000 distinct CDR3 sequences, 75% to 90% seen once; the top ten hold 0.12%. Sequencing was performed on CD8+ T cells from PBMCs. The receptors were gathered from a human donor with multiple sclerosis.

The genes are TRBV5-1 and TRBJ1-4, with D maybe TRBD1 (5 bases). The CDR3 loop spans 15 amino acids. The germline gives CDR1 SGHRS, CDR2 YFSETQ. The V end lost 0 bases, the J end lost 8 bases, and 14 bases lay between the germline ends. The chain's CDR3 is CASSLGAGLREKLFF. The CDR3 bases are TGCGCCAGCAGCTTGGGGGCGGGACTTCGGGAAAAACTGTTTTTT. Supplemented by reference TRBV5-1 and TRBJ1-4, the full variable domain reads KAGVTQTPRYLIKTRGQQVTLSCSPISGHRSVSWYQQTPGQGLQFLFEYFSETQRNKGNFPGRFSGRQFSNSRSEMNVSTLELGDSALYLCASSLGAGLREKLFFGSGTQLSVL.

The J gene is TRBJ2-1, the V gene TRBV5-1; D is undetermined. V shed 4 bases and J shed 5 bases, with 7 bases lying between them. Germline assignment: CDR1 SGHRS and CDR2 YFSETQ. This CDR3 is built from 12 residues. The CDR3 sequence: CASSRDDNEQFF. In DNA, the CDR3 is TGCGCCAGCAGCCGAGATGACAATGAGCAGTTCTTC.

V and J are TRBV7-6 and TRBJ2-1; D is ambiguous. CDR3 size: 15 residues. V was pared by 1 base and J by 4 bases, with 11 bases between. Germline V CDR1 and CDR2: SGHVS, FNYEAQ. The CDR3, as DNA: TGTGCCAGCAGCTTAGATGGGTCGCCTTACAATGAGCAGTTCTTC. It is translated as CASSLDGSPYNEQFF.

The CDR3 region is CASRPGVWGPEDTEAFF. For the CDR3, the DNA is TGCGCCAGCAGGCCTGGAGTGTGGGGCCCAGAGGACACTGAAGCTTTCTTT. This chain joins TRBV5-1 and TRBJ1-1, with D tentatively TRBD1 (5 bases). The CDR3 covers 17 residues. V was trimmed by 5 bases and J by 3 bases, leaving 23 bases between them. CDR1 SGHRS and CDR2 YFSETQ come from the germline V gene.

The V and J genes are TRBV27 and TRBJ1-5, with a tentative D call TRBD1 (5 bases). Germline CDR1 and CDR2: MNHEY and SMNVEV (reference sequence). Trimming cost V 4 bases and J 6 bases, with 13 bases left between them. The CDR3 contains 14 residues. CDR3 amino acids: CASSSLGGVQPQHF. CDR3 nucleotides: TGTGCCAGCAGTTCCCTTGGGGGAGTTCAGCCCCAGCATTTT.

The chain is built from TRBV20-1 and TRBJ1-1; D unresolved. Trimming pared 0 bases from V and 4 bases from J, leaving 15 bases between. The germline gives CDR1 DFQATT, CDR2 SNEGSKA (reference sequence). The CDR3 length is 15 residues. Written as DNA, the CDR3 is TGCAGTGCTAGAGAGGGGAGAGAGGAGGTCACTGAAGCTTTCTTT. Its translation: CSAREGREEVTEAFF.

This clonotype was seen more than once but under ten times. The chain couples TRBV7-9 to TRBJ2-7, with D possibly TRBD2 on 6 matching bases. Trimming removed 10 bases at V and 3 bases at J, with 28 bases between. Germline V gene sequence: CDR1 SEHNR, CDR2 FQNEAQ (reference sequence). This CDR3 is built from 17 residues. Here the CDR3 reads CATTSDSGDEFDYEQYF. DNA of the CDR3: TGTGCCACTACCTCTGACTCGGGGGATGAGTTTGACTACGAGCAGTACTTC.

V gene TRBV27 combines with J gene TRBJ2-1; TRBD2 aligns across 11 bases. With V trimmed by 0 bases and J by 6 bases, 4 bases remained unmatched. Germline V lookup: CDR1 MNHEY, CDR2 SMNVEV (reference sequence). The CDR3 is made up of 16 amino acids. The CDR3 DNA follows: TGTGCCAGCAGTTTATCCACTAGCGGGAGCCGCAATGAGCAGTTCTTC. The encoded protein is CASSLSTSGSRNEQFF.

This clonotype was detected a few times. The chain joins TRBV12-3 or TRBV12-4 to TRBJ2-7; unclear D gene. Trimming took off 5 bases at V and 7 bases at J, with 15 bases between the two ends. This CDR3 comprises 13 residues. CDR3 region: CASSLSMAREQYF. Here the CDR3 DNA reads TGTGCCAGCAGTCTTTCGATGGCGAGGGAGCAGTACTTC.

CDR3 sequence (DNA): TGTGCCAGCAGTTTATCGCGGCCAGGGGCGGACTCTTCCTACAATGAGCAGTTCTTC. Translation gives CASSLSRPGADSSYNEQFF. The chain has TRBV27 and TRBJ2-1, with a possible D match to TRBD1 (6 bases). This CDR3 region has 19 residues. V gave up 0 bases and J gave up 1 base, with 19 bases separating them. Germline V CDR1 and CDR2: MNHEY, SMNVEV (reference sequence).